These T cell receptor beta chains were read from a single sample in a study of T cell repertoires in cytomegalovirus infection. These receptors have no identified antigens. TCRdb reprocessed the reads via MiXCR and lists one record per CDR3 protein. The repertoire holds roughly 920,000 distinct CDR3 sequences, with approximately 30% as singletons. Sequencing used cultured CD8+ T cells from PBMCs, obtained from culture after CMV antigen stimulation. These receptors were obtained from a human donor in good health (CMV status not recorded). Some clones in this sample may be carry-over from other donors' samples. CDR3s include the opening cysteine and the closing phenylalanine or tryptophan. A D gene is named only where the DNA matches it firmly. Clone size is stated in some rows and not others, as once, few, many or a class when expanded.

TRBJ1-2,13,many,TRBV6-1,TRBD1,CASSPTGASGYTF
TRBJ2-7,18,few,TRBV28,TRBD2,CASSPWLAGDKVSYEQYF
TRBJ2-5,14,.,TRBV7-3,.,CASSSPTGIETQYF
TRBJ2-5,15,.,TRBV12-3/TRBV12-4,.,CASRPPTDPPETQYF
TRBJ2-1,13,many,TRBV7-6,.,CASNGGPYNEQFF
TRBJ2-5,13,.,TRBV5-4,.,CASSGPNEETQYF
TRBJ2-2,14,few,TRBV25-1,.,CASSEWRGSGELFF
TRBJ2-2,15,.,TRBV3-1,TRBD1,CASSQGTGGIGELFF
TRBJ2-2,17,.,TRBV4-1,TRBD1,CASSQEYGTGNTGELFF
TRBJ2-1,16,many,TRBV7-2,.,CASSFTRGARWYEQFF
TRBJ2-1,14,few,TRBV2,TRBD2,CASLKRGSYNEQFF
TRBJ1-1,11,few,TRBV27,.,CATETVGEAFF
TRBJ2-4,15,.,TRBV7-6,.,CASSSTPGDTSIQYF
TRBJ2-3,18,.,TRBV7-2,.,CASSSALGGTIITDTQYF
TRBJ2-5,13,few,TRBV19,.,CASSWLRGETQYF
TRBJ1-5,14,few,TRBV19,TRBD1,CASRGDRGDQPQHF
TRBJ2-4,16,.,TRBV12-5,.,CASGLVRELAKNIQYF
TRBJ1-1,14,few,TRBV29-1,TRBD1,CSVEQGGMNTEAFF
TRBJ1-1,17,.,TRBV6-2/TRBV6-3,TRBD1,CASSYLTGGWGTTEAFF
TRBJ1-2,14,.,TRBV2,TRBD1,CASSADRKAYGYTF